Below, 11 T cell receptor beta chains from the same sample are listed, as sequenced in a study of CD8 T cells in ankylosing spondylitis. TCRdb reprocessed the 5' RACE reads via MiXCR and lists one record per CDR3 protein. The repertoire consists of approximately 210,000 distinct CDR3 sequences, with 10% to 15% occurring once and the leading ten covering approximately 15%. Sequences were obtained from blood, either unsorted or a sorted T cell fraction (not recorded which). These receptors all stem from a male donor with ankylosing spondylitis or in good health (not recorded which).

The CDR3 region has the DNA TGTGCCAGCAGTTTATCTCCGTATGAGCCGAGCTCCTACAATGAGCAGTTCTTC. This translates into CASSLSPYEPSSYNEQFF. The chain combines TRBV27 with TRBJ2-1; D is undetermined. The CDR3 extends over 18 amino acids. Trimming cost V 0 bases and J 0 bases, with 15 bases left between them. Germline V CDR1 and CDR2: MNHEY, SMNVEV (reference sequence).

At least ten counts were recorded for this clonotype. The chain is built from TRBV3-1 and TRBJ2-7, with D maybe TRBD1 (6 bases). The germline V and J ends were trimmed by 1 base and 0 bases, with 7 bases remaining between them. This CDR3 has 14 amino acids. Per the germline V gene, CDR1 is LGHDT and CDR2 is YNNKEL (reference sequence). The CDR3 DNA is TGTGCCAGCAGCCAAGGGGACACCTCCTACGAGCAGTACTTC. Translation gives CASSQGDTSYEQYF.

J is TRBJ1-5 and V is TRBV2, with D maybe TRBD1 (5 bases). Looked up from germline, CDR1 is SNHLY and CDR2 is FYNNEI. The CDR3 contains 13 residues. Trimming shortened V by 4 bases and J by 9 bases, and 13 bases separated the two germline ends. The CDR3 DNA follows: TGTGCCAGCAGTGCCCTGGGGGGTTGGCCCCAGCATTTT. Its protein is CASSALGGWPQHF.

This clonotype was detected only once. The chain is built from TRBV5-1 and TRBJ2-1; TRBD2 matches at 13 bases. This CDR3 spans 15 amino acids. Trimming took 4 bases from V and 10 from J; bases not matched to a gene: 8. The germline CDR1 and CDR2 sequences are SGHRS and YFSETQ. The CDR3 protein is CASSPSLAGGGEQFF. The DNA of the CDR3 is TGCGCCAGCAGCCCCTCACTAGCGGGAGGGGGGGAGCAGTTCTTC. Together with reference TRBV5-1 and TRBJ2-1, the CDR3 gives the full variable domain: KAGVTQTPRYLIKTRGQQVTLSCSPISGHRSVSWYQQTPGQGLQFLFEYFSETQRNKGNFPGRFSGRQFSNSRSEMNVSTLELGDSALYLCASSPSLAGGGEQFFGPGTRLTVL.

The V and J genes are TRBV4-2 and TRBJ2-7, with D perhaps TRBD2 (5 bases). V was shortened by 0 bases and J by 1 base, with 13 bases between the two germline ends. Germline V gene data show CDR1 as LGHNA and CDR2 as YNFKEQ. The CDR3 length is 16 residues. The CDR3 bases are TGTGCCAGCAGCCAAGAACAAGCCTCGGGGTCCTACGAGCAGTACTTC. It encodes CASSQEQASGSYEQYF.

This clonotype was seen a handful of times. The rearrangement uses TRBV2 and TRBJ2-1, with D hard to call. CDR1 is SNHLY and CDR2 is FYNNEI in the germline V gene. Between the trimmed V and J ends, which lost 4 bases and 8 bases, there was a span of 21 bases. This CDR3 contains 16 residues. This chain's CDR3 is CASSGSSGRKWDEQFF. The CDR3 DNA sequence: TGTGCCAGCAGTGGGTCGAGTGGCAGGAAATGGGATGAGCAGTTCTTC.

The V and J genes are TRBV12-3 or TRBV12-4 and TRBJ2-1; the D is unclear. The germline V and J ends were trimmed by 7 bases and 9 bases, with 10 bases remaining between them. CDR3 size: 11 residues. CDR3 nucleotides: TGTGCCAGCACCCTGGGAAGTGAGCAGTTCTTC. It yields the protein CASTLGSEQFF.

Notes on this clonotype: With a much larger clone just one base away, this may be a read error. V and J are TRBV29-1 and TRBJ2-7; perhaps TRBD2 as D (6 bases). The germline gives CDR1 SQVTM, CDR2 ANQGSEA. This CDR3 contains 13 residues. CDR3 in amino acids: CSALGGDSYEEYF. Here the CDR3 DNA reads TGCAGCGCCCTAGGCGGGGACTCCTACGAGGAGTACTTC.

CDR3: CASSPGVGGQPQHF. The CDR3 coding sequence is TGTGCCAGCAGCCCCGGGGTGGGAGGTCAGCCCCAGCATTTT. The J gene is TRBJ1-5, the V gene TRBV7-9; D call uncertain. From germline, CDR1 is SEHNR and CDR2 FQNEAQ (reference sequence). Trimming pared 5 bases from V and 6 bases from J, leaving 14 bases between. The CDR3 length is 14 residues.

This clonotype was counted between two and nine times. This chain uses TRBV11-3 with TRBJ2-1; D tentatively reads TRBD1 or TRBD2 (5 bases each). V was trimmed by 1 base and J by 7 bases, leaving 17 bases between them. Per the germline V gene, CDR1 is SGHNT and CDR2 is YENEEA. This CDR3 has 16 amino acids. CDR3 DNA sequence: TGTGCCAGCAGCTTAGGTCGCTCAGGGAGTTGGAATGAGCAGTTCTTC. This translates into CASSLGRSGSWNEQFF. The whole variable domain, filled in from reference TRBV11-3 and TRBJ2-1, reads EAGVVQSPRYKIIEKKQPVAFWCNPISGHNTLYWYLQNLGQGPELLIRYENEEAVDDSQLPKDRFSAERLKGVDSTLKIQPAELGDSAVYLCASSLGRSGSWNEQFFGPGTRLTVL.

This clonotype was seen ten or more times. V and J are TRBV30 and TRBJ1-1; D gene unclear. Looked up from germline, CDR1 is GTSNPN and CDR2 is SVGIG (reference sequence). The CDR3 is 13 amino acids. Trimming removed 1 base at V and 1 base at J, with 7 bases between. As DNA, the CDR3 is TGTGCCTGGAGTGGCGTCACGAACACTGAAGCTTTCTTT. Encoded protein: CAWSGVTNTEAFF.